The entry below describes one T cell receptor (beta chain). V lost 6 bases and J lost 6, with 9 bases in between. Per germline, CDR1 DFQATT and CDR2 SNEGSKA (reference sequence). The CDR3 contains 11 residues. The source of the sample is a study of cytotoxic CD8 clonotypes in ibrutinib-treated CLL. For the study at large: Partial response was seen in about 24 patients and complete response in 2; after median about 68 months, around 15 stayed remitted, approximately twelve progressed.

Generated by immunoSEQ multiplex PCR, the TCRdb table keeps only in-frame clones and is missing some. This sample has approximately 210,000 clones; about two thirds occur once, and the top ten carry about an eighth. This TCR was recovered from a human donor with chronic lymphocytic leukemia. The chain recombines TRBV20-1 with TRBJ2-1; no clear D. The sequences come from PBMCs, collected after 24 months of ibrutinib treatment. The DNA for the CDR3 is TGCAGTGCCACCAATAGCAATGAGCAGTTCTTC. This sequence encodes CSATNSNEQFF.